This T cell receptor (beta chain) was captured in a study of post-analysis software for immune sequencing data. Broader study findings: Comparison with controls showed significantly lower normalized Chao1 diversity in multiple sclerosis patients.

Details on this clonotype: What it binds is not known.

Every TCR beta cDNA library bore unique molecular identifiers. In TCRdb, the PCR reads were re-called with MiXCR into one record per CDR3 protein. Found here are hundreds of thousands of distinct CDR3 sequences, 53% of them singletons; the top ten hold around 4.5%. The sequencing sample was made of blood. The TCR comes from a girl aged 5-17 years with multiple sclerosis.

CDR3 region: CAISPQGASTDTQYF. CDR3 sequence (DNA): TGTGCCATCAGCCCGCAGGGCGCGAGCACAGATACGCAGTATTTT. The V call is TRBV10-3, the J call TRBJ2-3; D possibly corresponds to TRBD1 (5 bases). Trimming cost V 6 bases and J 0 bases, with 13 bases left between them. This CDR3 has 15 amino acids. In germline, CDR1 is ENHRY, CDR2 SYGVKD.